Below, 7 T cell receptor beta chains from the same sample are listed, as sequenced in a study of glioma-infiltrating T cells. TCR alpha and beta CDR3 regions were amplified from RNA using iRepertoire nested multiplex PCR. TCRdb reprocessed the multiplex PCR reads via MiXCR and lists one record per CDR3 protein. The data show fewer than 200,000 distinct CDR3 sequences, with approximately 30% seen just once and about 19% held by the top ten. Sequenced input: glioma tissue, nonneoplastic brain tissue, or PBMCs (not recorded which). The source of these receptors is a human donor with low-grade glioma or glioblastoma, undergoing nonglioma brain surgery, or in good health (not recorded which).

This clonotype was counted many times. Here the CDR3 reads CASSYSVYTDTQYF. In DNA form, the CDR3 reads TGTGCCAGCAGTTACTCGGTCTATACAGATACGCAGTATTTT. V gene TRBV6-2 or TRBV6-3 combines with J gene TRBJ2-3; D call uncertain. This CDR3 comprises 14 residues. Germline V gene sequence: CDR1 MNHEY, CDR2 SVGEGT. V shed 0 bases and J shed 3 bases, with 7 bases lying between them.

This clonotype occurred many times. The rearrangement joins TRBV18 to TRBJ1-1; D unresolved. The CDR3 runs 13 residues. Germline-derived CDR1 and CDR2 are KGHSH and LQKENI. V was clipped by 3 bases and J by 1 base, with 6 bases between them. In DNA form, the CDR3 reads TGTGCCAGCTCACCCGGGCAGAACACTGAAGCTTTCTTT. Translation: CASSPGQNTEAFF.

This clonotype was picked up many times. The chain uses TRBV12-3 or TRBV12-4 and TRBJ2-7; the D is unclear. This CDR3 spans 13 amino acids. V gave up 3 bases and J gave up 3 bases, with 9 bases separating them. The CDR3: CASSFSRLYEQYF. The CDR3, as DNA: TGTGCCAGCAGTTTTTCTAGGCTCTACGAGCAGTACTTC.

This clonotype was counted a few times. The chain uses TRBV5-1 and TRBJ2-7, with D uncertain. The CDR3 is 14 amino acids. Germline V gene data show CDR1 as SGHRS and CDR2 as YFSETQ. The V and J ends lost 0 bases and 2 bases respectively, with 9 bases between them. CDR3 loop: CASSLDSGPYEQYF. CDR3 nucleotides: TGCGCCAGCAGCTTGGATAGTGGGCCCTACGAGCAGTACTTC.

The chain joins TRBV11-2 to TRBJ2-7, with 9 bases fitting TRBD1. The CDR3 extends over 16 amino acids. Germline lookup yields CDR1 SGHAT and CDR2 FQNNGV. Trimming cost V 1 base and J 2 bases; bases outside gene matches: 6. DNA for the CDR3: TGTGCCAGCAGCTTAGGGGGGACAGGGAGTGCCTACGAGCAGTACTTC. The encoded protein is CASSLGGTGSAYEQYF. Full variable domain (rest looked up from reference TRBV11-2 and TRBJ2-7): EAGVAQSPRYKIIEKRQSVAFWCNPISGHATLYWYQQILGQGPKLLIQFQNNGVVDDSQLPKDRFSAERLKGVDSTLKIQPAKLEDSAVYLCASSLGGTGSAYEQYFGPGTRLTVT.

As to this clonotype: A clone one base away is much larger, so this may be a read error. The chain employs TRBV4-1 and TRBJ2-3; 12 bases agree with TRBD1. The germline CDR1 and CDR2 sequences are MGHRA and YSYEKL. This CDR3 is 19 amino acids long. CDR3 coding DNA: TGCGCCAGCAGCCCCCGTCATCTATCGGGACAGGGGGCGACAGATAAGCAGTATTTT. Its translation is CASSPRHLSGQGATDKQYF.

J is TRBJ2-7 and V is TRBV5-1; perhaps TRBD2 as D (5 bases). V lost 7 bases to trimming and J lost 6 bases, with 17 bases between them. CDR3 length equals 13 residues. Germline assignment: CDR1 SGHRS and CDR2 YFSETQ. For the CDR3, the DNA is TGCGCCAGCCAGAAGGAGGTTGGGCCCGAGCAGTACTTC. Translation gives CASQKEVGPEQYF.